Following are 4 T cell receptor beta chains from one sample sequenced in a study of blood T cells in healthy people across ages. A second PCR of about 7 to 12 cycles used a sample-barcoded 5' primer and a J-beta primer mix. Via MiXCR, TCRdb re-called the 5' RACE reads, giving one row per CDR3 protein. Of approximately 580,000 distinct CDR3 sequences in the sample, less than 25% were seen once. This same sample was also taken into another study, of T cells of mothers and their children.

The specimen sequenced was blood. The receptor source for this set is a boy between 10 and 17 years old in good health.

V is TRBV5-1 and J is TRBJ1-1; 7 bases fit TRBD1. Germline values: CDR1 SGHRS, CDR2 YFSETQ. V lost 5 bases, J lost 0 bases, and 10 bases stayed unmatched. The length of the CDR3 is 16 residues. In nucleotides, the CDR3 is TGCGCCAGCAGGACAGGGACCGCTCACATGAACACTGAAGCTTTCTTT. It is translated as CASRTGTAHMNTEAFF.

This clonotype has more than one count but fewer than ten. The V call is TRBV20-1, the J call TRBJ2-5; no definite D call. The CDR3 spans 12 residues. Germline V gives CDR1 DFQATT, CDR2 SNEGSKA (reference sequence). Between the trimmed V and J ends, which lost 4 bases and 3 bases, there was a span of 9 bases. CDR3 region: CSATQVKETQYF. In DNA, the CDR3 is TGCAGTGCTACCCAAGTCAAAGAGACCCAGTACTTC.

V usage is TRBV5-6 and J usage is TRBJ2-5; D might be TRBD1 or TRBD2, each matching 5 bases. The germline CDR1 and CDR2 sequences are SGHDT and YYEEEE. The CDR3 has 13 residues. The germline V and J ends were trimmed by 0 bases and 4 bases, with 7 bases remaining between them. CDR3 in amino acids: CASSLERGETQYF. DNA for the CDR3: TGTGCCAGCAGCTTGGAGAGGGGAGAGACCCAGTACTTC.

The rearrangement uses TRBV20-1 and TRBJ1-3, with TRBD1 matching over 9 bases. Germline CDR1 is DFQATT and CDR2 is SNEGSKA (reference sequence). V lost 5 bases to trimming and J lost 1 base; unmatched junction nucleotides: 12. The CDR3 sequence is 17 residues long. The CDR3, as DNA: TGCAGTGCTGGGGACCCTGGACAGGGGCCTTCTGGAAACACCATATATTTT. Its translation is CSAGDPGQGPSGNTIYF.